This T cell receptor beta chain was found in a study of metastatic and nonmetastatic thyroid tumors. Whole-study findings and limits: Relative to benign nodules, malignant thyroid tumors were reportedly characterized by significantly elevated TCR beta diversity in blood and tumor.

This clone was picked up many times. What it binds is not known. In germline, CDR1 is SGHAT, CDR2 FQNNGV. Trimming at V came to 5 bases and at J to 4 bases, leaving 10 bases not matched to a gene. The CDR3 contains 16 residues. Before thyroid surgery, none of the patients had received any treatment. TCRdb redid the clone calls on the PCR reads using MiXCR. The sample holds about 47,000 clones; around 25% are singletons and the top ten take around 3.5%. Sequenced sample: blood. The chain is built from TRBV11-2 and TRBJ1-4, with 7 bases aligning to TRBD1. The receptor was derived from a male donor with papillary thyroid cancer or a benign thyroid nodule (not recorded which). Some clones in this sample may be carry-over from other donors' samples. The CDR3 sequence is CASSLTQGTVNEKLFF. CDR3 DNA sequence: TGTGCCAGCAGCCTTACACAGGGGACGGTTAATGAAAAACTGTTTTTT.